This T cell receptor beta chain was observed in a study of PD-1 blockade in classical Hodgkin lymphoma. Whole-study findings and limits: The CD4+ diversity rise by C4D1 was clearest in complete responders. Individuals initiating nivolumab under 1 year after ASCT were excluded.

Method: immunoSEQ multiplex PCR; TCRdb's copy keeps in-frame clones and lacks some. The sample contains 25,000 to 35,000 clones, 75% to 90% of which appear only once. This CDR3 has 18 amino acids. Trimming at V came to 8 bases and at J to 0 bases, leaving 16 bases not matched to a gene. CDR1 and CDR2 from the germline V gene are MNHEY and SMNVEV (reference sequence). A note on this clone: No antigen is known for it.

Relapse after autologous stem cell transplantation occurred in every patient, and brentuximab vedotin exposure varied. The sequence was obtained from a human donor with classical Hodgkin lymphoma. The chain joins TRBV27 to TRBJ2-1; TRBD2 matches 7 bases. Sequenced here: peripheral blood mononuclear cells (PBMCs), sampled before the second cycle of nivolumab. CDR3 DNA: TGTGCCAGCCGATCCGCCAAGGTGCGGGGGAGCTCCTACAATGAGCAGTTCTTC. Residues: CASRSAKVRGSSYNEQFF.